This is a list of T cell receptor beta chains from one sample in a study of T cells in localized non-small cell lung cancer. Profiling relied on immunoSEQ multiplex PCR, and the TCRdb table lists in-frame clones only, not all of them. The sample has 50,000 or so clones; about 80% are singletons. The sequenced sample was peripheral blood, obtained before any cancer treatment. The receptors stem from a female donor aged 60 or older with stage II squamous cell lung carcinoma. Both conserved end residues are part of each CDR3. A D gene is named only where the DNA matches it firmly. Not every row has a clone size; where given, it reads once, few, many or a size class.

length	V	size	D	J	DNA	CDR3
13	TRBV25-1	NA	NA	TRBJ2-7	TGTGCCAGCAGTCACCACGCCACCTACGAGCAGTACTTC	CASSHHATYEQYF
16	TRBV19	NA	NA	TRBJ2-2	TGTGCCAGTAAAGATAACGAAGCGCCGAACACCGGGGAGCTGTTTTTT	CASKDNEAPNTGELFF
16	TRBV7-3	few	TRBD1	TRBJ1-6	TGTGCCAGCAGCTTAAATGGACAGGGGACCCATGGGCCCCTCCACTTT	CASSLNGQGTHGPLHF
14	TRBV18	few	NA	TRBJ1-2	TGTGCCAGCTCACTATGGGACACCGAGGGTGGCTACACCTTC	CASSLWDTEGGYTF
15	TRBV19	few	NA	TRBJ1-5	TGTGCCAGTACTGACAGGCAATATAGCAATCAGCCCCAGCATTTT	CASTDRQYSNQPQHF
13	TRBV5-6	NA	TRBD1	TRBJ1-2	TGTGCCAGCAGCGCGGACAGGGGCTATGGCTACACCTTC	CASSADRGYGYTF
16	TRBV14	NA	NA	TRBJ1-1	TGTGCCAGCAGCCAAGACATGTGGGGGGGAGGCACTGAAGCTTTCTTT	CASSQDMWGGGTEAFF
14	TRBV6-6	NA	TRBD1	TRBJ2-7	TGTGCCAGCAGCGAAGACAGGGTAAGAAACGAGCAGTACTTC	CASSEDRVRNEQYF
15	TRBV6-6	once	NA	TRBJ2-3	TGTGCCAGCAGTTACGGGGCAGGGAGCCCAGATACGCAGTATTTT	CASSYGAGSPDTQYF
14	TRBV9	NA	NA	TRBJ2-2	TGTGCCAGCAGCGCCCAACCTCAGACCGGGGAGCTGTTTTTT	CASSAQPQTGELFF
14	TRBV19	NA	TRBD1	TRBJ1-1	TGTGCCAGTAGTACAGGAGGGGGCCTCACTGAAGCTTTCTTT	CASSTGGGLTEAFF
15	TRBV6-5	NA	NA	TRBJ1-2	TGTGCCAGCAGTTACAGCCCCCAAGCGGGATATGGCTACACCTTC	CASSYSPQAGYGYTF
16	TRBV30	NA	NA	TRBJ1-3	TGTGCCTGGACTGGGACTGGGGGTATCTCTGGAAACACCATATATTTT	CAWTGTGGISGNTIYF
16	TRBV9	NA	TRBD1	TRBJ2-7	TGTGCCAGCAGCGTAGCTTACGGACAGGGGACGGAAGAGCAGTACTTC	CASSVAYGQGTEEQYF
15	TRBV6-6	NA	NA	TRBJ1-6	TGTGCCAGCAGATTAAGTAACCAAGGCGCCTCACCCCTCCACTTT	CASRLSNQGASPLHF
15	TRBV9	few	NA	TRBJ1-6	TGTGCCAGCAGCACTCTAGACGGATTTAATTCACCCCTCCACTTT	CASSTLDGFNSPLHF
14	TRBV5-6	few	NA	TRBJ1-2	TGTGCCAGCAGCTTGGTGGGGATGAACTATGGCTACACCTTC	CASSLVGMNYGYTF
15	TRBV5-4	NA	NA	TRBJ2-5	TGTGCCAGCAGCTTAGGGGGGACTGCCCAAGAGACCCAGTACTTC	CASSLGGTAQETQYF
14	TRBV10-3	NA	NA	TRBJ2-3	TGTGCCATCAGTGAGGGGGGCTCCACAGATACGCAGTATTTT	CAISEGGSTDTQYF
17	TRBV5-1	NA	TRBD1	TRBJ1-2	TGCGCCAGCAGCACCCCCGGGACAGGGAACTTTAACTATGGCTACACCTTC	CASSTPGTGNFNYGYTF
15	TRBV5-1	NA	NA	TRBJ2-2	TGCGCCAGCAGCTTTTCTCAGGGTGGCACCGGGGAGCTGTTTTTT	CASSFSQGGTGELFF
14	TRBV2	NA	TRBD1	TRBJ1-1	TGTGCCAGCATCGACGGACAGGGGAGCACTGAAGCTTTCTTT	CASIDGQGSTEAFF
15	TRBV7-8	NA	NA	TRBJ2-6	TGTGCCAGCAGCTTAGACCAGACTGGGGCCAACGTCCTGACTTTC	CASSLDQTGANVLTF
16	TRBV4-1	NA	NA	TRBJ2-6	TGCGCCAGCAGCCACTCGGGACGCTCTGGGGCCAACGTCCTGACTTTC	CASSHSGRSGANVLTF
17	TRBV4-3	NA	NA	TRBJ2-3	TGCGCCAGCAGCCAAGCCGCCGCCGAGGACTCCACAGATACGCAGTATTTT	CASSQAAAEDSTDTQYF
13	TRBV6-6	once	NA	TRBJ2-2	TGTGCCAGCAGTTCCCCGGGCACCGGGGAGCTGTTTTTT	CASSSPGTGELFF
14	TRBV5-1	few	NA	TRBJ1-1	TGCGCCAGCAGCTTGGCGGCTTATGGAACTGAAGCTTTCTTT	CASSLAAYGTEAFF
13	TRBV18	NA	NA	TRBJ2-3	TGTGCCAGCTCACCTGACTCGACAGATACGCAGTATTTT	CASSPDSTDTQYF
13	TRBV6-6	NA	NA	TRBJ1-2	TGTGCCAGCAGGACGGGGGACCTCTATGGCTACACCTTC	CASRTGDLYGYTF
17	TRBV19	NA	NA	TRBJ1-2	TGTGCCAGTAGTATAGGCCCCGACGGGGCCCACGCCTATGGCTACACCTTC	CASSIGPDGAHAYGYTF
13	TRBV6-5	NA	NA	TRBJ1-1	TGTGCCAGCAGTTATCTGACCGCTAATGAAGCTTTCTTT	CASSYLTANEAFF
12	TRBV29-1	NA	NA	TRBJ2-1	TGCAGCGTTGGACGGGCGGACAATGAGCAGTTCTTC	CSVGRADNEQFF
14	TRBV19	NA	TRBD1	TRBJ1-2	TGTGCCAGTAGAGGGACAGCGCCTAACTATGGCTACACCTTC	CASRGTAPNYGYTF
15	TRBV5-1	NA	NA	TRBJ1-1	TGCGCCAGCAGCTTGGTTGGGCTGACGAACACTGAAGCTTTCTTT	CASSLVGLTNTEAFF
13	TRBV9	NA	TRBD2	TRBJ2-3	TGTGCCAGCAGCCGGGACTACACAGATACGCAGTATTTT	CASSRDYTDTQYF
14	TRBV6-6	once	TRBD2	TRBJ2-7	TGTGCCAGCAGCCCAATAGCGGGGGGGACCGAGCAGTACTTC	CASSPIAGGTEQYF
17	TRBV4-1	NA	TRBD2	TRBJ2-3	TGCGCCAGCAGCCAAGATCCCACTAGCGGGGGCACAGATACGCAGTATTTT	CASSQDPTSGGTDTQYF
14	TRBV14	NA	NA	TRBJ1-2	TGTGCCAGCAGCCAAGGGGGTGTGAACTATGGCTACACCTTC	CASSQGGVNYGYTF
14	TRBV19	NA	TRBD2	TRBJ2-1	TGTGCCAGTAGGCTAGCGGGGTCCAACAATGAGCAGTTCTTC	CASRLAGSNNEQFF
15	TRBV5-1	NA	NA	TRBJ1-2	TGCGCCAGCAGAGTTGGACGTCTAGCTAACTATGGCTACACCTTC	CASRVGRLANYGYTF
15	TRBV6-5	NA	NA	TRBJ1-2	TGTGCCAGCAGTTACTCTTTAACAGGTCGAGAGGGCTACACCTTC	CASSYSLTGREGYTF
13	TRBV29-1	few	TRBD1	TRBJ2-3	TGCAGCGGGTGGACAGGGAGCACAGATACGCAGTATTTT	CSGWTGSTDTQYF
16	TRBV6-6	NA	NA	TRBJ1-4	TGTGCCAGCAGTTCCCAGGGGAGCGTAACTAATGAAAAACTGTTTTTT	CASSSQGSVTNEKLFF
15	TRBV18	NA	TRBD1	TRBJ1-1	TGTGCCAGCTCACCACCCGGGACAGGGGACACTGAAGCTTTCTTT	CASSPPGTGDTEAFF
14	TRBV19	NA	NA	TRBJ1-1	TGTGCCAGTAGTCCCTGGGGTGGGGTTACTGAAGCTTTCTTT	CASSPWGGVTEAFF
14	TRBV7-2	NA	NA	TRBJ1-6	TGTGCCAGCAGCTCCCTCATAAGGGATTCACCCCTCCACTTT	CASSSLIRDSPLHF
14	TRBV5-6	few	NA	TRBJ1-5	TGTGCCAGCAGCCAAAACAGGGTCAATCAGCCCCAGCATTTT	CASSQNRVNQPQHF
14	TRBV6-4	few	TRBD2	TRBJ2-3	TGTGCCAGCAGTGACGGGGAGGGGACCGATACGCAGTATTTT	CASSDGEGTDTQYF
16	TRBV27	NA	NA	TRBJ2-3	TGTGCCAGCAGTCCCCGACAGGTTTCTAGCACAGATACGCAGTATTTT	CASSPRQVSSTDTQYF
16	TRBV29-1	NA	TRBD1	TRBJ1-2	TGCAGCGTTGATAGTCCGGGACAGGGAGCTAACTATGGCTACACCTTC	CSVDSPGQGANYGYTF
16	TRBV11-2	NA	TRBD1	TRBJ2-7	TGTGCCAGCAGCTTAGATCGGGACAGGTCAGCCTACGAGCAGTACTTC	CASSLDRDRSAYEQYF
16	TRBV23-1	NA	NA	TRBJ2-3	TGCGCCAGCAGTCCTGGCAGGGTTAATGGCACAGATACGCAGTATTTT	CASSPGRVNGTDTQYF
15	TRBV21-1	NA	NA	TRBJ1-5	TGTGCCAGGATTCACCGAGGACAGAAGAATCAGCCCCAGCATTTT	CARIHRGQKNQPQHF
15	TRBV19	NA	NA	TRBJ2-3	TGTGCCAGTAGTCTCGGCGGGGAGAGCACAGATACGCAGTATTTT	CASSLGGESTDTQYF